Following are 24 T cell receptor beta chains from one sample sequenced in a study of shared clonotypes between healthy human individuals. Repertoires were generated with immunoSEQ multiplex PCR, while TCRdb's copy carries only in-frame clones and drops some. The top ten clones hold approximately 12% of a sample with some 510,000 clones, approximately 79% of them seen once. The sequenced sample was PBMCs. These receptors were obtained from a woman in her thirties or forties in good health. Some clones in this sample may be carry-over from other donors' samples.

This clone was detected only once. This chain joins TRBV7-8 and TRBJ2-3; D gene ambiguous. The CDR3 runs to 16 residues. The germline V and J ends were trimmed by 1 base and 2 bases, with 13 bases remaining between them. Germline V CDR1 and CDR2: SGHVS, FQNEAQ. The CDR3 DNA reads TGTGCCAGCAGCTTAGGGGTGGGCAGGACCACAGATACGCAGTATTTT. Translation gives CASSLGVGRTTDTQYF.

This chain connects TRBV9 to TRBJ2-3; the D gene is possibly TRBD1 (6 bases). The CDR3 sequence is 22 residues long. Germline-derived CDR1 and CDR2 are SGDLS and YYNGEE. Deletions cut 4 bases from V and 3 bases from J, with 36 bases between. The CDR3 sequence: CASSPRGGEPTGPAPRTDTQYF. DNA of the CDR3: TGTGCCAGCAGCCCCCGTGGGGGCGAACCTACAGGTCCTGCCCCACGGACAGATACGCAGTATTTT.

The rearrangement joins TRBV5-1 to TRBJ1-5; 7 bases agree with TRBD1. Germline V CDR1 and CDR2: SGHRS, YFSETQ. This CDR3 comprises 16 residues. The J segment lost 6 bases and the V segment lost 0 bases, leaving 9 bases of the junction unmatched. As DNA, the CDR3 is TGCGCCAGCAGCTTGGGTCCGACAGGGACGGGTCAGCCCCAGCATTTT. The encoded protein is CASSLGPTGTGQPQHF.

V gene TRBV4-2 combines with J gene TRBJ2-2, with D maybe TRBD2 (5 bases). Germline loops: CDR1 LGHNA, CDR2 YNFKEQ. V gave up 0 bases and J gave up 6 bases, with 11 bases separating them. The length of the CDR3 is 15 residues. CDR3 bases: TGTGCCAGCAGCCAAGATTGGAGGAGTGCCGGGGAGCTGTTTTTT. Translation: CASSQDWRSAGELFF.

V and J are TRBV7-3 and TRBJ1-3, with D hard to call. Germline V gives CDR1 SGHTA, CDR2 FQGTGA. CDR3 length: 16 residues. With 0 bases removed from V and 0 bases from J, the gap between germline ends came to 9 bases. The CDR3, as DNA: TGTGCCAGCAGCTTAACCGGCGGTAACTCTGGAAACACCATATATTTT. Its translation is CASSLTGGNSGNTIYF.

The chain uses TRBV5-4 and TRBJ2-1; D gene ambiguous. CDR1 and CDR2 (germline): SGHNT, YYREEE (reference sequence). The V gene lost 4 bases and the J gene lost 2 bases, with 13 bases spanning the gap. The CDR3 sequence is 15 residues long. The CDR3 here is CASSAGDFAYNEQFF. The CDR3 DNA is TGTGCCAGCAGCGCTGGGGATTTCGCCTACAATGAGCAGTTCTTC.

This clone was counted once. This rearrangement joins TRBV5-1 to TRBJ2-6; the match to TRBD2 covers 9 bases. This CDR3 region has 18 residues. V gave up 4 bases and J gave up 0 bases; unmatched junction bases: 8. Germline V gene data show CDR1 as SGHRS and CDR2 as YFSETQ. The CDR3 nucleotides read TGCGCCAGCAGCGTGACTAGCGGAACTAACTCTGGGGCCAACGTCCTGACTTTC. The encoded protein is CASSVTSGTNSGANVLTF. Full variable domain (rest looked up from reference TRBV5-1 and TRBJ2-6): KAGVTQTPRYLIKTRGQQVTLSCSPISGHRSVSWYQQTPGQGLQFLFEYFSETQRNKGNFPGRFSGRQFSNSRSEMNVSTLELGDSALYLCASSVTSGTNSGANVLTFGAGSRLTVL.

The chain employs TRBV2 and TRBJ2-3; no clear D gene. Germline CDR1 reads SNHLY; CDR2 reads FYNNEI. The length of the CDR3 is 15 residues. V lost 8 bases to trimming and J lost 2 bases, with 17 bases between them. For the CDR3, the DNA is TGTGCCAGCTCCCAACGGACGGCCTCCACAGATACGCAGTATTTT. This encodes CASSQRTASTDTQYF. The full variable domain, rest sourced from reference TRBV2 and TRBJ2-3, is EPEVTQTPSHQVTQMGQEVILRCVPISNHLYFYWYRQILGQKVEFLVSFYNNEISEKSEIFDDQFSVERPDGSNFTLKIRSTKLEDSAMYFCASSQRTASTDTQYFGPGTRLTVL.

This chain connects TRBV7-2 to TRBJ2-1, with D possibly TRBD2 on 6 matching bases. Germline-derived CDR1 and CDR2 are SGHTA and FQGNSA. The CDR3 length is 16 residues. V was trimmed by 6 bases and J by 4 bases, leaving 19 bases between them. The CDR3 nucleotides are TGTGCCAGCAGATTCTCCGGGACTGGATCATACAATGAGCAGTTCTTC. It codes for CASRFSGTGSYNEQFF.

This clone was observed a few times. The rearrangement uses TRBV27 and TRBJ2-2; 11 nucleotides agree with TRBD1. This CDR3 has 16 residues. The V and J ends lost 2 bases and 7 bases, in that order; junction bases with no gene match: 6. CDR1 and CDR2 from the germline V gene are MNHEY and SMNVEV (reference sequence). In nucleotides, the CDR3 is TGTGCCAGCAGTTTACGGAGGGGGACAGGGGGCGGGGAGCTGTTTTTT. It yields the protein CASSLRRGTGGGELFF.

The V and J genes are TRBV5-5 and TRBJ2-7; 9 bases map to TRBD2. Germline-derived CDR1 and CDR2 are SGHKS and YYEKEE (reference sequence). The CDR3 consists of 16 residues. After removal of 0 bases from V and 4 bases from J, the junction contained 8 bases not matched to a gene. As DNA, the CDR3 is TGTGCCAGCAGCTTGGAAGGGGGACTAGCAGGGTACGAGCAGTACTTC. This gives the protein CASSLEGGLAGYEQYF.

This clone was seen a single time. The chain employs TRBV7-2 and TRBJ2-7; TRBD1 matches at 10 bases. The V gene's germline CDR1 is SGHTA and CDR2 FQGNSA. The CDR3 length is 15 residues. Trimming at V came to 5 bases and at J to 5 bases, leaving 9 bases not matched to a gene. CDR3 nucleotide sequence: TGTGCCAGCAGCCCGGGACAGGGGCCCCATCACGAGCAGTACTTC. As protein: CASSPGQGPHHEQYF.

This clone was recorded a few times. The V call is TRBV29-1, the J call TRBJ1-1; D is uncertain. V lost 0 bases and J 3 bases, leaving 8 bases between the germline ends. The CDR3 runs to 13 residues. Germline V gene lookup returns CDR1 SQVTM and CDR2 ANQGSEA. CDR3 sequence (DNA): TGCAGCGTTGAAGATTGGTCGGACACTGAAGCTTTCTTT. This codes for CSVEDWSDTEAFF.

This chain connects TRBV6-6 to TRBJ1-5; D is undetermined. Germline CDR1 is MNHNY and CDR2 is SVGAGI (reference sequence). This CDR3 contains 16 residues. Trimming cost V 0 bases and J 0 bases, with 9 bases left between them. In DNA, the CDR3 is TGTGCCAGCAGTTACTCTGCAGCTTATAGCAATCAGCCCCAGCATTTT. Its translation: CASSYSAAYSNQPQHF.

The rearrangement uses TRBV10-3 and TRBJ2-1, with D tentatively TRBD1 (5 bases). The CDR3 is 17 amino acids. Trimming took off 6 bases at V and 8 bases at J, with 26 bases between the two ends. Germline V gene sequence: CDR1 ENHRY, CDR2 SYGVKD. CDR3 in amino acids: CAISRRTTLGPYDEQFF. Here the CDR3 DNA reads TGTGCCATCAGCAGAAGGACAACTTTGGGTCCTTACGATGAGCAGTTCTTC.

This clone was observed a few times. The chain carries TRBV27 and TRBJ1-2; no reliable D call. This CDR3 contains 15 residues. The germline gives CDR1 MNHEY, CDR2 SMNVEV (reference sequence). Trimming removed 3 bases at V and 2 bases at J, with 13 bases between. CDR3 DNA: TGTGCCAGCAGTTTTCACGCCAATTCCAACTATGGCTACACCTTC. Translating gives CASSFHANSNYGYTF.

The CDR3 is CASRWQGTTDTQYF. The DNA of the CDR3 is TGTGCCAGCAGGTGGCAGGGAACCACAGATACGCAGTATTTT. The V call is TRBV6-5, the J call TRBJ2-3; D perhaps matches TRBD1 (5 bases). CDR1 is MNHEY, CDR2 SVGAGI, per germline. The CDR3 runs to 14 residues. Trimming took 6 bases from V and 2 from J, leaving 12 bases between them.

The rearrangement joins TRBV2 to TRBJ2-7; 7 bases match TRBD2. Germline V gene lookup returns CDR1 SNHLY and CDR2 FYNNEI. Trimming removed 7 bases from V and 4 bases from J; junction bases left unmatched: 10. CDR3 length equals 14 residues. CDR3 nucleotides: TGTGCCAGCATGAGAGGAGTGGGGGGGTACGAGCAGTACTTC. Translation gives CASMRGVGGYEQYF.

The chain uses TRBV10-2 and TRBJ1-2; D remains ambiguous. Trimming removed 4 bases from V and 2 bases from J, with 8 bases in between. CDR1 and CDR2 (germline): WSHSY, SAAADI. The CDR3 loop spans 13 amino acids. The CDR3 coding sequence is TGCGCCAGCAGTGGGTCACCAAACTATGGCTACACCTTC. This gives the protein CASSGSPNYGYTF.

The chain carries TRBV5-5 and TRBJ1-4, with D perhaps matching TRBD1 (6 bases). With 5 bases removed from V and 8 bases from J, the gap between germline ends came to 16 bases. There are 14 residues in the CDR3. Germline V gene data show CDR1 as SGHKS and CDR2 as YYEKEE (reference sequence). In DNA, the CDR3 is TGTGCCAGCAGACCCCAGGGGTTAAGCGAAAAACTGTTTTTT. Translating gives CASRPQGLSEKLFF.

Details on this clone: Other DNA sequences within the sample encode an identical CDR3. The rearrangement links TRBV5-1 to TRBJ2-3; 7 bases agree with TRBD1. Trimming took 0 bases from V and 1 from J; bases not matched to a gene: 2. The germline gives CDR1 SGHRS, CDR2 YFSETQ. The CDR3 runs 15 residues. This CDR3 reads CASSLAGQGTDTQYF. The CDR3 coding sequence is TGCGCCAGCAGCTTGGCCGGACAGGGCACAGATACGCAGTATTTT.

This clone has only one observation. The chain has TRBV5-5 and TRBJ2-1, with 7 nucleotides matching TRBD1. Germline lookup yields CDR1 SGHKS and CDR2 YYEKEE (reference sequence). The V segment lost 4 bases and the J segment 4 bases; nucleotides outside the gene matches: 8. The CDR3 sequence is 15 residues long. CDR3 coding DNA: TGTGCCAGCAGCCCCGGGACAGCACTTTACAATGAGCAGTTCTTC. Translating it yields CASSPGTALYNEQFF. The variable domain in full, completed from reference TRBV5-5 and TRBJ2-1, reads DAGVTQSPTHLIKTRGQQVTLRCSPISGHKSVSWYQQVLGQGPQFIFQYYEKEERGRGNFPDRFSARQFPNYSSELNVNALLLGDSALYLCASSPGTALYNEQFFGPGTRLTVL.

V gene TRBV18 combines with J gene TRBJ1-3; a possible D gene is TRBD1 (6 bases). Deletions cut 5 bases from V and 0 bases from J, with 11 bases between. The CDR3 has 15 amino acids. Germline loops: CDR1 KGHSH, CDR2 LQKENI. CDR3 protein: CASSSQGRSGNTIYF. The CDR3 DNA follows: TGTGCCAGCTCATCACAGGGTCGCTCTGGAAACACCATATATTTT.

This clone was seen a handful of times. The V and J genes are TRBV5-8 and TRBJ2-7; D call uncertain. CDR3 length: 9 residues. The germline V and J ends were trimmed by 7 bases and 4 bases, with 3 bases remaining between them. CDR1 is SGHTS, CDR2 YDEGEE, per germline. DNA of the CDR3: TGTGCCAGCGGGTACGAGCAGTACTTC. Protein sequence: CASGYEQYF.